The subject of this entry is one TCR beta chain. This record comes from a study of blood T cell repertoires in COVID-19. About the study: Samples came from the United States, Italy and Spain, spanning acute and convalescent COVID-19. The analysed material was cDNA or gDNA that came from T cells, B-cell-depleted T cells, or PBMCs.

The repertoire was sequenced with immunoSEQ multiplex PCR; TCRdb's copy has only in-frame clones and lacks some. The table lists fewer than 300,000 clones, 80% to 85% of them singletons. Seattle researchers signed up patients amid active infection and tracked them longitudinally. The length of the CDR3 is 15 residues. The V gene's germline CDR1 is SGHDT and CDR2 YYEEEE. Trimming removed 5 bases at V and 4 bases at J, with 18 bases between. The rearrangement joins TRBV5-6 to TRBJ1-2, with D perhaps TRBD1 (6 bases). The sequence came from a person aged 65-85 years with COVID-19, enrolled during active disease. Material for sequencing was peripheral blood. CDR3 loop: CASRSEPRGGYGYTF. As DNA, the CDR3 is TGTGCCAGCAGGTCTGAGCCCAGGGGTGGCTATGGCTACACCTTC.